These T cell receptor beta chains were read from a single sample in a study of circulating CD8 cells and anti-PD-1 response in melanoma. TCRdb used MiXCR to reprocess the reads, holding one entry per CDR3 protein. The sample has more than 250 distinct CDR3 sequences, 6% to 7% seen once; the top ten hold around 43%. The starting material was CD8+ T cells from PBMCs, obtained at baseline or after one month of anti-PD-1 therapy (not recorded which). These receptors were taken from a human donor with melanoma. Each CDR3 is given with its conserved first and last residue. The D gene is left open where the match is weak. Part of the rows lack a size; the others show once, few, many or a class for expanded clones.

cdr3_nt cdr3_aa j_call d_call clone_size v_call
TGTGCCAGCAGTGAAGGGTACAGGGGGTTCTACGAGCAGTACTTC CASSEGYRGFYEQYF TRBJ2-7 TRBD1 large TRBV2
TGTGCCAGTGATGAAATGGATCAGCCCCAGCATTTT CASDEMDQPQHF TRBJ1-5 NA few TRBV19
TGTGCCAGTAGCCTAGGGGAGACAGGCACTGAAGCTTTCTTT CASSLGETGTEAFF TRBJ1-1 NA few TRBV19
TGTGCCAGCAGCACTAGCGTTGAGCAGTTCTTC CASSTSVEQFF TRBJ2-1 TRBD2 NA TRBV28
TGCAGTGCTTCGTCGACCGGGGAGCTGTTTTTT CSASSTGELFF TRBJ2-2 NA large TRBV20-1
TGTGCCAGCAGCTTAAAGGACGGACCGAGACCTAATGAAAAACTGTTTTTT CASSLKDGPRPNEKLFF TRBJ1-4 NA few TRBV7-3
TGTGCCAGCCGACCGCACGCGACCTCCTACAATGAGCAGTTCTTC CASRPHATSYNEQFF TRBJ2-1 NA medium-sized TRBV6-5
TGCAGCGCCGGAACCCACTCTGGAAACACCATATATTTT CSAGTHSGNTIYF TRBJ1-3 NA medium-sized TRBV29-1
TGCAGCGTTGAAGACGGGTACGAGCGGTACTTC CSVEDGYERYF TRBJ2-7 NA few TRBV29-1
TGTGCTAGTGGGCCAGAGGGACTAGCGCGGTACAATGAGCAGTTCTTC CASGPEGLARYNEQFF TRBJ2-1 TRBD2 large TRBV12-5
TGCAGTGCTAGAGCGTTAGCGGGGGGAAACATTCAGTACTTC CSARALAGGNIQYF TRBJ2-4 TRBD2 medium-sized TRBV20-1
TGTGCCAGCAGTCCACTCTACGAGCAGTACTTC CASSPLYEQYF TRBJ2-7 NA large TRBV28
TGTGCCAGCAGGGATTTGGACAGCTCCTACGAGCAGTACTTC CASRDLDSSYEQYF TRBJ2-7 NA NA TRBV27
TGTGCCAGCAGCCCCCCAGGAGCCAGCAATCAGCCCCAGCATTTT CASSPPGASNQPQHF TRBJ1-5 NA large TRBV7-2
TGTGCCAGCAGTAAGACAGGGGGCGATTACTTC CASSKTGGDYF TRBJ2-1 TRBD1 medium-sized TRBV6-1
TGTGCCAGCAGCTTAGGCCCCAGGGATCCAAACTATGGCTACACCTTC CASSLGPRDPNYGYTF TRBJ1-2 NA few TRBV7-8
TGTGCCTGGAGTGTGGGGCTTATTGGAAACACCATATATTTT CAWSVGLIGNTIYF TRBJ1-3 NA NA TRBV30
TGTGCCAGCAGCTTCGTCAGGGGGCAAAACACAGATACGCAGTATTTT CASSFVRGQNTDTQYF TRBJ2-3 TRBD1 once TRBV7-2
TGTGCCACCAGTGTAGCGATCACAGATACGCAGTATTTT CATSVAITDTQYF TRBJ2-3 NA large TRBV24-1
TGCAGCGTTGTGTTTGGGGGGTGGTTAGAGACCCAGTACTTC CSVVFGGWLETQYF TRBJ2-5 NA large TRBV29-1
TGTGCCAGCAGCTTCGGGGAGTTTAACTACAATGAGCAGTTCTTC CASSFGEFNYNEQFF TRBJ2-1 NA NA TRBV7-6
TGTGCCAGCAGTTACAACAGGGACGAGCAGTACTTC CASSYNRDEQYF TRBJ2-7 NA large TRBV6-2/TRBV6-3
TGTGCCAGCAGCTTAACAGCCGGACAGGTCCTCTCCGAGCAGTACTTC CASSLTAGQVLSEQYF TRBJ2-7 TRBD1 medium-sized TRBV7-3
TGTGCCAGTAGAAGAACTAGCGGGGCCTACAATGAGCAGTTCTTC CASRRTSGAYNEQFF TRBJ2-1 TRBD2 large TRBV19
TGTGCCAGCAGTTTATCGGGGTCTGTGGGGGTTGAAGCTTTCTTT CASSLSGSVGVEAFF TRBJ1-1 NA medium-sized TRBV27
TGTGCCAGCAGTCCCGGACAGGCGAGCACCTACGAGCAGTACTTC CASSPGQASTYEQYF TRBJ2-7 TRBD1 medium-sized TRBV27
TGCGCCAGTGGGGCAGGGGGCAACACTGAAGCTTTCTTT CASGAGGNTEAFF TRBJ1-1 TRBD1 large TRBV4-1
TGTGCCAGCAGCGGGCTACGGGGTAGCTCCTACAATGAGCAGTTCTTC CASSGLRGSSYNEQFF TRBJ2-1 NA large TRBV7-9
TGTGCCAGCAGTTATACCCATTCCCCCGGAATAGCCAAAAACATTCAGTACTTC CASSYTHSPGIAKNIQYF TRBJ2-4 NA large TRBV6-6
TGTGCCAGCAGCTCCGGACTCTATGGCTACACCTTC CASSSGLYGYTF TRBJ1-2 NA large TRBV7-2
TGTGCCAGCAGTGCCACGGCGGGGGGAGAGATCGTAGACGAGCAGTACTTC CASSATAGGEIVDEQYF TRBJ2-7 TRBD2 large TRBV28
TGTGCCAGCAGCCCGGGGACAGAACTCTACGAGCAGTACTTC CASSPGTELYEQYF TRBJ2-7 TRBD1 medium-sized TRBV6-6
TGTGCCAGCAGCTCTCGGGGAGCTTACAATGAGCAGTTCTTC CASSSRGAYNEQFF TRBJ2-1 NA large TRBV5-4
TGTGCCAGCAGGGACCCCGGCTCTGGAAACACCATATATTTT CASRDPGSGNTIYF TRBJ1-3 NA NA TRBV28
TGTGCCAGCAAAATTTCCCGACAGGGTCAAGAGACCCAGTACTTC CASKISRQGQETQYF TRBJ2-5 TRBD1 few TRBV18
TGTGCCAGCAGTAAGAATCGAGGCAGGACTGGAAACACCATATATTTT CASSKNRGRTGNTIYF TRBJ1-3 NA few TRBV2
TGCAGCGTTGAAGTCCAAGATTACGAGCAGTACTTC CSVEVQDYEQYF TRBJ2-7 NA large TRBV29-1
TGTGCCAGCAGCGTTATGAGCTCAAGCCCCCAGTACTTC CASSVMSSSPQYF TRBJ2-5 NA large TRBV27
TGCAGCGAACCTATGGGACTAGCAGAAACCTACGAGCAGTACTTC CSEPMGLAETYEQYF TRBJ2-7 TRBD2 NA TRBV20-1
TGCGCCAGCAGCTACAGTAGGACAGGGGTATACGAGCAGTACTTC CASSYSRTGVYEQYF TRBJ2-7 TRBD1 large TRBV4-3
TGCAGTGCTAGCTCGACGGACAGGCCTACCTACGAGCAGTACTTC CSASSTDRPTYEQYF TRBJ2-7 TRBD1 hyperexpanded TRBV20-1
TGTGCCAGCAGCCGTTTACAGGGTTTAGCCAAAAACATTCAGTACTTC CASSRLQGLAKNIQYF TRBJ2-4 NA large TRBV3-2
TGCAGCGTTGTGCCGGGACAGGGAAACTATGGCTACACCTTC CSVVPGQGNYGYTF TRBJ1-2 TRBD1 large TRBV29-1
TGTGCCAGCAGTTGGTTACAGGGAGTGAACACTGAAGCTTTCTTT CASSWLQGVNTEAFF TRBJ1-1 NA medium-sized TRBV6-6
TGTGCCAGCAGTGCGGGACAGGGGGCGCGTGAGCAGTTCTTC CASSAGQGAREQFF TRBJ2-1 TRBD1 large TRBV28
TGTGCCAGCAGCTTATTACCAAATAGCAATCAGCCCCAGCATTTT CASSLLPNSNQPQHF TRBJ1-5 NA large TRBV7-2
TGTGCCAGCAGCAAAGGACAGGGACGCTGCTACGAGCAGTACTTC CASSKGQGRCYEQYF TRBJ2-7 NA medium-sized TRBV21-1
TGCAGCGTTGACGGAGGGGGTAATGAAAAACTGTTTTTT CSVDGGGNEKLFF TRBJ1-4 NA large TRBV29-1
TGTGCCAGCAGCGGAAGCGGGGGGAATTACAATGAGCAGTTCTTC CASSGSGGNYNEQFF TRBJ2-1 TRBD2 NA TRBV9
TGTGCCAGCAGCCCATGGCAGGGGACCGACGAGCAGTACTTC CASSPWQGTDEQYF TRBJ2-7 NA large TRBV11-2
TGTGCCAGCAGTTTTTTATCAGGGACAGATACGCAGTATTTT CASSFLSGTDTQYF TRBJ2-3 NA large TRBV28
TGTGCCAGCAGCCTGGGAGGGAGCTCCTACAATGAGCAGTTCTTC CASSLGGSSYNEQFF TRBJ2-1 TRBD2 large TRBV27
TGTGCTAGCAGCTTAGCCCCAGGCGATCAGGATACGCAGTATTTT CASSLAPGDQDTQYF TRBJ2-3 NA NA TRBV7-7
TGTGCCACCAGTACCATACCGGGACAGGATCGCAGTGTGCTGTTTTTT CATSTIPGQDRSVLFF TRBJ2-2 TRBD1 large TRBV24-1
TGTGCCAGCTCGCCCAGGGATGATGAGCAGTTCTTC CASSPRDDEQFF TRBJ2-1 NA large TRBV18